The T cell receptor beta chain under discussion was sequenced for a study of T cells in Graves' hyperthyroidism and ophthalmopathy. About the study: At the time of initial diagnosis and before any treatment, peripheral blood was collected.

This clonotype was detected only a few times. The CDR3 sequence is 14 residues long. V shed 2 bases and J 8 bases; nucleotides not matched to a gene: 7. Germline V gene data show CDR1 as MNHEY and CDR2 as SVGAGI. TCR beta CDR3 sequences were amplified from RNA transcripts. TCR CDR3 regions were first amplified by RT-PCR with HTBI primers. In TCRdb, the multiplex PCR reads were re-called with MiXCR into one record per CDR3 protein. The profile shows about 760,000 distinct CDR3 sequences, over 35% of them singletons. The chain links TRBV6-5 to TRBJ1-2; 8 bases match TRBD1. The sequenced sample was blood. This TCR was sampled from a woman aged 35 to 49 with Graves' hyperthyroidism. The CDR3 sequence is CASSYRAGGAGYTF. The CDR3 bases are TGTGCCAGCAGTTACAGGGCAGGGGGCGCAGGCTACACCTTC.